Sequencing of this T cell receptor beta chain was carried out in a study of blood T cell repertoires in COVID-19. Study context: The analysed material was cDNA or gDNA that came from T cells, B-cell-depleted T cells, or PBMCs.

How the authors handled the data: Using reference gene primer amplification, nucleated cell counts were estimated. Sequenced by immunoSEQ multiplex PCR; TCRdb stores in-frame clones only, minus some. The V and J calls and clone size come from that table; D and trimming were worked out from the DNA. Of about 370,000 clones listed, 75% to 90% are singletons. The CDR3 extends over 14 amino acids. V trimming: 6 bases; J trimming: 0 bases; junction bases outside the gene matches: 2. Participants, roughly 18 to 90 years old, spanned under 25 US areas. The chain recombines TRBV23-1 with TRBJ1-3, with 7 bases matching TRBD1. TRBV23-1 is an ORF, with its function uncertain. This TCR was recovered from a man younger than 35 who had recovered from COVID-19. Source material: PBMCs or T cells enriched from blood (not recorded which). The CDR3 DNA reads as TGCGCCAGCAGCGGGACAGTCTCTGGAAACACCATATATTTT. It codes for CASSGTVSGNTIYF.